Listed below are T cell receptor beta chains from one sample, sequenced in a study of identifying expanded T cells in peripheral blood. Clones were read by immunoSEQ multiplex PCR, and TCRdb kept only the in-frame ones, dropping some. The table has 100,000 to 150,000 clones, 84% seen once. Sequencing was performed on blood. The receptors derive from a person aged 18-69 years in good health. Both conserved end residues are part of each CDR3.

CDR3 length	V gene	J gene	CDR3 protein
16	TRBV7-8	TRBJ2-3	CASSRRTGGPQDTQYF
13	TRBV5-1	TRBJ2-7	CASSLPGGYEQYF
15	TRBV7-6	TRBJ2-7	CASSLRGWEGYEQYF
14	TRBV6-5	TRBJ1-4	CASSYGGPNEKLFF
13	TRBV29-1	TRBJ2-3	CSPSGLNTDTQYF
15	TRBV30	TRBJ1-6	CAWSALGQHNSPLHF
14	TRBV2	TRBJ1-1	CASSEDRSNTEAFF
13	TRBV5-1	TRBJ1-5	CASSLGLNQPQHF
15	TRBV5-1	TRBJ2-5	CASSLEPLAEETQYF
15	TRBV6-1	TRBJ1-5	CASSEALRGMRPQHF
14	TRBV18	TRBJ1-1	CASSPPTARAEAFF
13	TRBV25-1	TRBJ2-7	CASGGRERHEQYF
17	TRBV7-2	TRBJ2-1	CASSLVPAESSYNEQFF
12	TRBV5-1	TRBJ2-3	CASSLGLGETYF
15	TRBV2	TRBJ1-6	CASTRDRETSSPLHF
15	TRBV5-6	TRBJ2-2	CASSLEYTNTGELFF